The text below deals with one T cell receptor beta chain. Clones were read by immunoSEQ multiplex PCR, and TCRdb kept only the in-frame ones, dropping some. The repertoire consists of more than 55,000 clones, with 85% to 95% occurring once and the leading ten covering around 3.2%. The sample originates from a study of T cell changes during pregnancy in multiple sclerosis. The CDR3 runs 12 residues. The V end lost 5 bases, the J end lost 1 base, and 8 bases lay between the germline ends. Germline V CDR1 and CDR2: GTSNPN, SVGIG (reference sequence). Sequences were derived from CD8+ T cells from peripheral blood mononuclear cells, sampled in the third trimester of pregnancy. This rearrangement joins TRBV30 to TRBJ1-1; D remains unclear. The clonotype originates from a female donor with multiple sclerosis, enrolled in a pregnancy study. CDR3 coding DNA: TGTGCCTGGGGAGTTAAGAACACTGAAGCTTTCTTT. This gives the protein CAWGVKNTEAFF. The entire variable domain, with the rest obtained from reference TRBV30 and TRBJ1-1, is as follows: SQTIHQWPATLVQPVGSPLSLECTVEGTSNPNLYWYRQAAGRGLQLLFYSVGIGQISSEVPQNLSASRPQDRQFILSSKKLLLSDSGFYLCAWGVKNTEAFFGQGTRLTVV.